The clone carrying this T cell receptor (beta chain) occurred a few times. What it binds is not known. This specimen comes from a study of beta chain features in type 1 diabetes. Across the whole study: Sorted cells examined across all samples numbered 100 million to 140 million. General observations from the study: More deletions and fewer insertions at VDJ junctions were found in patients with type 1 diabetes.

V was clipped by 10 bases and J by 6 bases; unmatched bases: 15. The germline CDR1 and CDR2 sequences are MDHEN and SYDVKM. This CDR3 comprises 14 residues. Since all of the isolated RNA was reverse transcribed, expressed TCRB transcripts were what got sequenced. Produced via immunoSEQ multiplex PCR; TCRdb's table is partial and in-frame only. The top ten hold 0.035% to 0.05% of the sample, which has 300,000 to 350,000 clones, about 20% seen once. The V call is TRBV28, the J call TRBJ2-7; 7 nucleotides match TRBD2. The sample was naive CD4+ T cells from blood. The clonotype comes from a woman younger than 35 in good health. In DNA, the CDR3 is TGTGCCACCCGTCCGGGGCGGGGGATTGGCGAGCAGTACTTC. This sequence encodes CATRPGRGIGEQYF.